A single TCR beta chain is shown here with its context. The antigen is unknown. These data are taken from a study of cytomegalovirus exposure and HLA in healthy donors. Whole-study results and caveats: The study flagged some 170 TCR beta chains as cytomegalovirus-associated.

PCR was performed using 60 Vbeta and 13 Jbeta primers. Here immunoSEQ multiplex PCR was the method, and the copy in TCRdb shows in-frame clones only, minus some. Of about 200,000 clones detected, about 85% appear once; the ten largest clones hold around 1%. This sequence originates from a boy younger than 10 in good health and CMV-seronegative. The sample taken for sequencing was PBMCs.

The CDR3 bases are TGTGCCAGCAGTTCCGGGACTAGTAACACCGGGGAGCTGTTTTTT. Its translation is CASSSGTSNTGELFF. The chain uses TRBV28 and TRBJ2-2; 8 bases are shared with TRBD2. V lost 4 bases and J lost 2; bases outside the gene matches: 3. The CDR3 spans 15 residues. The germline CDR1 and CDR2 sequences are MDHEN and SYDVKM.